This T cell receptor beta chain derives from a study of OX40 agonist ivuxolimab in advanced cancers. The CDR3 is 12 amino acids. Germline V gene data show CDR1 as MNHEY and CDR2 as SVGAGI. Trimming removed 0 bases from V and 8 bases from J, with 6 bases in between. The repertoire was sequenced with immunoSEQ multiplex PCR; TCRdb's copy has only in-frame clones and lacks some. The table has about 60,000 clones, roughly 84% seen once. This clone has a single count. The chain employs TRBV6-5 and TRBJ2-3; D is unclear. The receptor was isolated from an adult with an advanced solid tumor such as melanoma, head and neck, liver or kidney cancer. Here the sequenced sample was CD4+ or CD8+ T cells sorted from blood, taken in a trial of the OX40 agonist ivuxolimab. CDR3 nucleotides: TGTGCCAGCAGTTACTCGCATGGTACGCAGTATTTT. Residues: CASSYSHGTQYF.